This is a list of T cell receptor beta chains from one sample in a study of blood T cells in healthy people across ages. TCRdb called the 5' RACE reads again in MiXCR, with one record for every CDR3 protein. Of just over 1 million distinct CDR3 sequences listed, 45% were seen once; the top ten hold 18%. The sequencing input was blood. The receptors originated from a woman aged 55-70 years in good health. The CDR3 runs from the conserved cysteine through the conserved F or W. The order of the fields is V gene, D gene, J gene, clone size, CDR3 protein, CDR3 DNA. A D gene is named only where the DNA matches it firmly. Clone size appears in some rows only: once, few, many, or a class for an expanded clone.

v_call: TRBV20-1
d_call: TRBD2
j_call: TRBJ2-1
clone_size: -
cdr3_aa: CSAYLAENYNEQFF
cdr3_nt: TGCAGTGCTTACCTAGCGGAAAACTACAATGAGCAGTTCTTC

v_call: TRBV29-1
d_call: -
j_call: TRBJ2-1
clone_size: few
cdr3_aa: CSVEDSPGVERNEQFF
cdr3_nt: TGCAGCGTTGAAGATAGCCCCGGAGTGGAGCGGAATGAGCAGTTCTTC

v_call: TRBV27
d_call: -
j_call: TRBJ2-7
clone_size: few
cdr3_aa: CASSYSGASDEQYF
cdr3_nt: TGTGCCAGCAGTTACTCAGGAGCCTCCGACGAGCAGTACTTC

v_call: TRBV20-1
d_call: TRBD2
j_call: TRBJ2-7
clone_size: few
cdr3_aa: CSAILTSSNEQYF
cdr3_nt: TGCAGTGCTATATTGACTAGCTCCAATGAGCAGTACTTC

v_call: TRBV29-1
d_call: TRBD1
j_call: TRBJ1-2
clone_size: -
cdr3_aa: CSGPGQGTFYGYTF
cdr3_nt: TGCAGCGGTCCGGGACAGGGGACATTCTATGGCTACACCTTC

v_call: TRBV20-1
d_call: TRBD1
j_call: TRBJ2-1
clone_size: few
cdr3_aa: CSAPQQGAYNEQFF
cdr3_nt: TGCAGTGCTCCCCAACAGGGGGCATACAATGAGCAGTTCTTC

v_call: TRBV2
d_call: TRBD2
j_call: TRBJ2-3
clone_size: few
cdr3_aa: CASSALASGTDTQYF
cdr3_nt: TGTGCCAGCAGTGCACTAGCGAGCGGCACAGATACGCAGTATTTT

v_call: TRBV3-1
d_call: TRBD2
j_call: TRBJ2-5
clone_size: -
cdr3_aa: CAGSPLQRGGRETQYF
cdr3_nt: TGTGCCGGCAGCCCTTTACAGCGGGGGGGCCGTGAGACCCAGTACTTC

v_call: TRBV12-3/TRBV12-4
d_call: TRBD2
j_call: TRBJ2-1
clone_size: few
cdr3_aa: CASSSPAGGLSHEQFF
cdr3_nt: TGTGCCAGCAGTTCCCCAGCGGGAGGGCTAAGTCATGAGCAGTTCTTC

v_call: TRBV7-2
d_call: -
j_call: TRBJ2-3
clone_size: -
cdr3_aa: CASSILGGYTDTQYF
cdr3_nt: TGTGCCAGCAGCATCCTGGGCGGTTACACAGATACGCAGTATTTT

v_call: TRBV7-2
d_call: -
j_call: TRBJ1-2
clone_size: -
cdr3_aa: CASSPVGEGGYTF
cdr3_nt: TGTGCCAGCAGCCCAGTAGGGGAAGGCGGCTACACCTTC

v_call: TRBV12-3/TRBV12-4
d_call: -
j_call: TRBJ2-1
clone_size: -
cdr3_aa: CASSLMAGNEQFF
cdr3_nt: TGTGCCAGCAGTTTAATGGCAGGCAATGAGCAGTTCTTC

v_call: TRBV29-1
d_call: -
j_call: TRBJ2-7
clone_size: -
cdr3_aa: CSVEGLAVKGDPYEQYF
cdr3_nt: TGCAGCGTTGAAGGATTAGCAGTAAAGGGGGACCCATACGAGCAGTACTTC

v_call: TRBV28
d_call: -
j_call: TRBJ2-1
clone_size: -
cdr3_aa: CASTPSAYNEQFF
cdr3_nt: TGTGCCAGCACCCCTAGCGCCTACAATGAGCAGTTCTTC

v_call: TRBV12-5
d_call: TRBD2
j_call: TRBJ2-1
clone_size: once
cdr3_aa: CASGLVPGGINEQFF
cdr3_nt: TGTGCTAGTGGTTTGGTACCGGGAGGAATCAATGAGCAGTTCTTC

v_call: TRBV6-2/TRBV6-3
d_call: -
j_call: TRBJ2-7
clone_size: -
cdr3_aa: CASSPPRGWSYEQYF
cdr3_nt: TGTGCCAGCAGCCCCCCGAGGGGTTGGTCCTACGAGCAGTACTTC

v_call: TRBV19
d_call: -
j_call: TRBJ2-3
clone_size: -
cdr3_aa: CASSVTGSTTDTQYF
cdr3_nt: TGTGCCAGTAGTGTAACCGGGTCGACAACAGATACGCAGTATTTT

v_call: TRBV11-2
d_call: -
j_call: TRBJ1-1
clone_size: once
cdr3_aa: CASSPQGLEAFF
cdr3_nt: TGTGCCAGCAGCCCACAGGGTCTCGAAGCTTTCTTT

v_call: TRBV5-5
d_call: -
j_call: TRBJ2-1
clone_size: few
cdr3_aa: CASSLDGAAGDYYNEQFF
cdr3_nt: TGTGCCAGCAGCTTGGATGGTGCGGCAGGGGATTACTACAATGAGCAGTTCTTC

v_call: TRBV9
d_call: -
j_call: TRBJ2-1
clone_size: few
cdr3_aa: CASSAGTNEQFF
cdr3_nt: TGTGCCAGCAGCGCAGGTACCAATGAGCAGTTCTTC

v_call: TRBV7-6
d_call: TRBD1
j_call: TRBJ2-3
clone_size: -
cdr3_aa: CASSYGQVSTSDTQYF
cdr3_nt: TGTGCCAGCAGCTACGGACAGGTTTCTACGTCAGATACGCAGTATTTT

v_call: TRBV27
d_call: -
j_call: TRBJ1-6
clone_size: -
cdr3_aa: CASSPRTVSSSYNSPLHF
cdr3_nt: TGTGCCAGCAGCCCTAGGACAGTATCAAGCTCCTATAATTCACCCCTCCACTTT

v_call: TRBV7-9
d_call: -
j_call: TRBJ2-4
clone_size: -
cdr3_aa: CASSPTTVLGEQYF
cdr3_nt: TGTGCCAGCAGCCCTACGACTGTCTTGGGGGAGCAGTACTTC

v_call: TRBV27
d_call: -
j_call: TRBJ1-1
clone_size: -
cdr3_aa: CASSRMTIMNTEAFF
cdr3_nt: TGTGCCAGCAGTAGAATGACAATCATGAACACTGAAGCTTTCTTT

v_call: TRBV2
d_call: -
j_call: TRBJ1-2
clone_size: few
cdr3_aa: CARTAQGNGYTF
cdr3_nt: TGTGCCAGGACGGCTCAGGGGAACGGCTACACCTTC

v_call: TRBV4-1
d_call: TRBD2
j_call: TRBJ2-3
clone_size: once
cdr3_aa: CASSQNYRLAGVADTQYF
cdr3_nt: TGCGCCAGCAGCCAAAATTATCGGCTAGCGGGGGTCGCAGATACGCAGTATTTT

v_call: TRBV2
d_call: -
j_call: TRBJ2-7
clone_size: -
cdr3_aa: CASSESVKQYF
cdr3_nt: TGTGCCAGCAGTGAGAGCGTAAAACAGTACTTC

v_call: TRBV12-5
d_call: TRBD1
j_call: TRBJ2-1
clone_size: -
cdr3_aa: CASGLPGTANEQFF
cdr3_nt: TGTGCTAGTGGTTTGCCAGGGACAGCCAATGAGCAGTTCTTC

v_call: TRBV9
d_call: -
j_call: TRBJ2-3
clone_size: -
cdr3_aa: CASSVAYRGGTQYF
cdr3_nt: TGTGCCAGTAGCGTAGCTTATCGAGGGGGTACGCAGTATTTT

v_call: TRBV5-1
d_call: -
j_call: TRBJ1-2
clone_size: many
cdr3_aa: CASSLWMNYGYTF
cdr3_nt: TGCGCCAGCAGCCTTTGGATGAACTATGGCTACACCTTC

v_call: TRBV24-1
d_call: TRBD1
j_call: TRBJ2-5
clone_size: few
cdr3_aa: CATSDPGQGGGTQYF
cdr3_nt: TGTGCCACCAGTGATCCCGGACAGGGCGGAGGGACCCAGTACTTC

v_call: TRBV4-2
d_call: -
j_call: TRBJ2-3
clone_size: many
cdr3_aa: CASSHIGADTQYF
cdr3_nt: TGTGCCAGCAGCCACATCGGCGCAGATACGCAGTATTTT

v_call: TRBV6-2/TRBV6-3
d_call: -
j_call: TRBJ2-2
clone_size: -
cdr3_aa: CASRGGNTGELFF
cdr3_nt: TGTGCCAGCAGAGGGGGGAACACCGGGGAGCTGTTTTTT

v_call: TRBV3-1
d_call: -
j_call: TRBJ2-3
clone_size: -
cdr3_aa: CASSQGAVADTRYF
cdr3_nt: TGTGCCAGCAGCCAAGGTGCGGTTGCAGATACGCGGTATTTT

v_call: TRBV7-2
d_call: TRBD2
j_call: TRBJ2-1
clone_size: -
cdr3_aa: CAGSFSSGYNEQFF
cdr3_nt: TGTGCCGGCAGCTTTTCTAGCGGTTACAATGAGCAGTTCTTC

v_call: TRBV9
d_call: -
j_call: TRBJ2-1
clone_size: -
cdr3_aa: CASSVAWGHGGYNEQFF
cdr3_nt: TGTGCCAGCAGCGTAGCTTGGGGCCATGGAGGCTACAATGAGCAGTTCTTC

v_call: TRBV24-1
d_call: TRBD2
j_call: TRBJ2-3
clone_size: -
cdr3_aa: CAVQNSSGSFTDTQYF
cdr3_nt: TGTGCCGTCCAAAATTCAAGCGGGAGCTTCACAGATACGCAGTATTTT